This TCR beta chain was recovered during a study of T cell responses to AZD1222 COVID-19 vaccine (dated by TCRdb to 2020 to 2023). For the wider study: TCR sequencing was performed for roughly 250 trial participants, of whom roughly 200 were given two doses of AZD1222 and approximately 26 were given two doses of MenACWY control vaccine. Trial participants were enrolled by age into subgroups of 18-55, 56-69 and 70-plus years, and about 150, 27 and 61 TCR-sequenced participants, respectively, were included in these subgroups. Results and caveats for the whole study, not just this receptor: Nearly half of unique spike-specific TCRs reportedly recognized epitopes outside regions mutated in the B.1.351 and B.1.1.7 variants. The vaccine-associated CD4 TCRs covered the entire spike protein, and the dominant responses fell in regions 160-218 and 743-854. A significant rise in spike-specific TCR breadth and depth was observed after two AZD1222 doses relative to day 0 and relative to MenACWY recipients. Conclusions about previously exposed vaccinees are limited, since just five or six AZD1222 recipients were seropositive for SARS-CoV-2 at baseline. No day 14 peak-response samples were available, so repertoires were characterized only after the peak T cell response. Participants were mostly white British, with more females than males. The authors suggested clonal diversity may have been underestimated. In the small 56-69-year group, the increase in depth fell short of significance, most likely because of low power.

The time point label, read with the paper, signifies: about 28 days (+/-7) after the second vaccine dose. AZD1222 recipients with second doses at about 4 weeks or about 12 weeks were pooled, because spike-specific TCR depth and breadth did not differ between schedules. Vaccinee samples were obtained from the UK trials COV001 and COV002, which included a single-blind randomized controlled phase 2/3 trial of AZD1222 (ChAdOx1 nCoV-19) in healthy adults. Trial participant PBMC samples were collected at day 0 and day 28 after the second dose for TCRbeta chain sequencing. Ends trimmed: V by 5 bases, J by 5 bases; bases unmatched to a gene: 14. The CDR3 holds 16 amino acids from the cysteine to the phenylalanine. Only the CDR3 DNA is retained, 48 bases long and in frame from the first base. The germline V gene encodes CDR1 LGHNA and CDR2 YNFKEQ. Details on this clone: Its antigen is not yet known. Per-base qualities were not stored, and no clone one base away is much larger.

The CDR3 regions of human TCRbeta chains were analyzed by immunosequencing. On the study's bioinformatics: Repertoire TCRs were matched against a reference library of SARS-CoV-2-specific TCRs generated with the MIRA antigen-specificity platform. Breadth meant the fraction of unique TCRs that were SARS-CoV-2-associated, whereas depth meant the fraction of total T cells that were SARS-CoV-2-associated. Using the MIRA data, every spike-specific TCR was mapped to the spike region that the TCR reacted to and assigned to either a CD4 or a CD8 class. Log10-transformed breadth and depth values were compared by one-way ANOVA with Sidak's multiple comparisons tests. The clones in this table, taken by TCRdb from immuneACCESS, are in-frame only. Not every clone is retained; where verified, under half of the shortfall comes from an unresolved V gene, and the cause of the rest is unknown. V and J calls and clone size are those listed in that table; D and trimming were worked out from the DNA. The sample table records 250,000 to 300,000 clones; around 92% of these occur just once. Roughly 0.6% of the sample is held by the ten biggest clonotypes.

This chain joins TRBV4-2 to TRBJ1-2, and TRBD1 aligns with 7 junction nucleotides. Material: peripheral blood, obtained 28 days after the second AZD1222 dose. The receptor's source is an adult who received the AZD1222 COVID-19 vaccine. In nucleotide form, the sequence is TGTGCCAGCAGCTACCCCTCGTCCCGGGACAGTTATGGCTACACCTTC. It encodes CASSYPSSRDSYGYTF.